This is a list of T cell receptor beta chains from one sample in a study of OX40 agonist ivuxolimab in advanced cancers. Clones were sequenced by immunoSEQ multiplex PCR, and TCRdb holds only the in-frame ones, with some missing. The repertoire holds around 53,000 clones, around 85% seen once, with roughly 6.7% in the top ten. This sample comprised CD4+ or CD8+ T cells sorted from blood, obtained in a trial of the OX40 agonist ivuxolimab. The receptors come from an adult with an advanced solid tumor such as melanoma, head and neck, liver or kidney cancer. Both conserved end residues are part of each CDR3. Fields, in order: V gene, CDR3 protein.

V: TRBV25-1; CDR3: CASSTRQGALANEKLFF
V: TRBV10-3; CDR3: CAISVEGGTEAFF
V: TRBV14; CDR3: CASSQSSGGTGELFF
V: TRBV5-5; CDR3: CASSLDRIGPFNEKLFF
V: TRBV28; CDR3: CASSSTGNPDNEQFF
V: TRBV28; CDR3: CASDTRGPSSYNSPLHF
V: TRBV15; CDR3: CATSIPRGGQYEQYF
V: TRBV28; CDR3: CASSLFVGFQETQYF
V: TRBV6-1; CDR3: CATPNDRRTEAFF
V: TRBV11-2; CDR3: CASSQDRGDFSPLHF
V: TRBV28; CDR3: CASSATGGYGYTF
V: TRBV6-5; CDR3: CASTPGKNTEAFF
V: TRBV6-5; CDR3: CASSYGAPNTEAFF
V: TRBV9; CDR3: CASSVAQSPGELFF
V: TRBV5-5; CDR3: CASSLASWGASGYTF
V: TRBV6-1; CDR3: CASSIVRGGGETQYF
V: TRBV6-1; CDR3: CASSERTGRAGELFF
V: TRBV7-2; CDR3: CASSFSKTSGGPGYEQYF
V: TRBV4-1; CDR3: CASSQQTGDNSPLHF
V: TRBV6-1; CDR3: CASIGARYAFF
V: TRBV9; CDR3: CASSAEQGTGELFF
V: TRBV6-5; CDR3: CASSRTRQANTEAFF
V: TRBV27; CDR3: CASSFGTDGITPLHF
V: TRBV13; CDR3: CASSLRGDRGWATNEKLFF
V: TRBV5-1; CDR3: CASSLATDHLDPNYGYTF
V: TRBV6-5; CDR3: CASSSEQGALVDEQYF
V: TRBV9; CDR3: CASSVVSGGLGTDTQYF
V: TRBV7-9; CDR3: CASSLEGGENNSPLHF
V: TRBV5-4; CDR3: CASSSQQRRADTQYF